The TCR beta chain under discussion was sequenced for a study of cytomegalovirus exposure and HLA in healthy donors (dated by TCRdb to between 2016 and 2019). As for the study more broadly: In an earlier analysis of approximately 640 of the donors, about 270 Gb of sequence data and 95 million to 130 million unique TCR beta sequences from about 179 million T cells were reported. A later genetic analysis used genome-wide SNP genotypes for about 60% of the 666 donors, treating that subset as a discovery cohort. Donor age, sex, ethnicity and CMV serostatus were collected together with the repertoire data. To decide whether each TCR beta V gene segment behaved as functional or pseudogenic, an earlier analysis of approximately 590 of the donors relied on high-throughput TCR beta sequencing. Class I and class II HLA loci were covered by the typing at four-digit resolution. In the later analysis, no new phenotypic data were used to find candidate immune exposures; instead, reliance was placed on TCR beta sequences and their occurrence across donors. Among over 350 genotyped donors of the cohort, an average of around 240,000 unique TCR beta nucleotide sequences were sequenced per donor, around 20% of them non-productive. About 5 DR-DQ haplotypes were handled as single units for association and clustering, since linkage in the cohort was strong. All discovery cohort repertoires had been generated on a single sequencing platform. The number of typed donors differed by locus: about 629-640 for A, B, C, DRB1 and DQB1; 500 to 550 for DQA1; around 610 for DPA1; and 400 to 480 for DPB1. High-throughput TCR immunosequencing, statistical association of individual TCRs with disease status, and machine learning were combined to predict cytomegalovirus infection status. An early release that covered about 640 HLA-typed donors contained approximately 300 gigabases of sequencing data and around 85 million unique TCR sequences. The study profiled the T cell repertoires of fewer than 850 subjects by immunosequencing and related them to cytomegalovirus serostatus. In a later analysis, previously published TCR beta repertoires from roughly 710 donors were re-analyzed and high-resolution HLA genotyping was added so that TCR occurrence patterns could be studied. Of the roughly 400 genotyped donors, approximately 83% fell in the genetic ancestry cluster associated with self-reported Caucasian donors. The study aimed to test whether signatures of past pathogen exposure could be identified by cataloging public T cell receptors. Besides the first cohort of around 670 subjects, a separate validation cohort made up of over 95 different subjects was used.

From V the trimming removes 4 bases and from J it removes 2 bases, while the gene matches leave 2 bases of the junction unaccounted for. The CDR3 runs 15 residues from the cysteine to the phenylalanine. Just CDR3 DNA is preserved here, 45 bases in frame from base 1. Taken from the germline V gene, the CDR1 and CDR2 loops are LGHNA and YSLEER. Only a few counts were recorded for this clone. This clone's antigen is unknown. No much larger clone exists at a distance of one base, and base qualities are not known. Libraries were built with the immunoSEQ multiplex PCR assay. For the multiplex PCR, a mixture combining 60 forward primers for TCR Vbeta segments and 13 reverse primers for TCR Jbeta segments was used. The CDR3 region of rearranged TCR beta genes was amplified from genomic DNA with a multiplex PCR assay. The Illumina HiSeq System was used to sequence the amplified TCR beta libraries as 87-base-pair reads. The original methods were these. A later analysis counted tens of millions of unique TCR beta chains across the 666 repertoires, and 10 million to 11 million of these chains were shared by at least two donors. To remove PCR and sequencing errors, raw reads were error-corrected and collapsed into unique sequences using a nearest-neighbor algorithm that merged closely related sequences. Alignment of CDR3 sequences to IMGT reference sequences was used to assign V, D and J gene segments. For a sequence to be retained, at least a six-nucleotide match to both a V gene segment and a J gene segment was required. Rearrangements were called productive when the CDR3 lacked stop codons and stayed in frame with V and J; all others were non-productive. CDR3 was defined according to IMGT convention as the region running from the second conserved V-encoded cysteine to the conserved J-encoded phenylalanine. The earlier analysis of 550 to 650 of the donors excluded any sequence lacking an unambiguous match to a single V gene segment. An earlier analysis of a few hundred of the donors called V segments functional above 56.7% productive rearrangements and segregating when the between-donor standard deviation exceeded 5%. A statistical classification framework was built to diagnose cytomegalovirus status from the catalog of TCR beta chain sequences. In a later analysis, V and J genes were assigned by comparing TCR nucleotide sequences against IMGT/GENE-DB human TR gene sequences. In a later analysis, CDR3 sequences and most-parsimonious VDJ recombination scenarios were assigned using the TCRdist pipeline. In a later analysis, every TCR beta chain was defined by the combination of its CDR3 amino acid sequence and its V-gene family, and reads without a unique V-gene family were dropped. To address suspected cross-contamination and a sequencing artifact, a later analysis removed a few hundred highly shared, low-generation-probability nucleotide sequences. A later analysis calculated a clonal expansion index for each public chain from normalized within-repertoire ranks of inferred template counts. A later analysis computed generation probabilities with a VDJ recombination model fitted to out-of-frame rearrangements, and checked the results against IGoR. In a later analysis, hypergeometric tests were used to score TCR-TCR, TCR-HLA and TCR-CMV co-occurrence, with a repertoire-size bias correction applied to TCR pairs. In a later analysis, false discovery rates were estimated by permuting HLA or CMV assignments 20 times. In a later analysis, co-occurring TCRs were grouped with DBSCAN, and TCRdist sequence similarity was added when clustering was performed within HLA-allele-positive subsets. Co-occurrence clustering excluded repertoires with fewer than 30,000 or more than 120,000 public chains, plus five with anomalous nucleotide sharing. This immuneACCESS table, as held by TCRdb, lists in-frame sequences with V and J called but not all clones. Of the missing ones, under half trace to an unresolved V gene in checked studies; the others have no known cause. V, J and clone size are taken as reported in that table, and D and trimming were inferred from the DNA itself. The table for this sample lists approximately 82,000 clones; around two thirds of them were counted only once. 5.5% of the sample lies in the top ten.

Broad study findings and their caveats: In the study, around 160 TCR beta chains were listed as associated with cytomegalovirus. V-gene and J-gene trimming of TCR beta chains was associated with a missense DCLRE1C variant in a later genetic analysis, and the association was replicated in an independent cohort. In both the original and validation cohorts, the classifier was reported to diagnose cytomegalovirus status with high specificity and sensitivity. A later analysis found that most CMV-associated TCR beta chains appeared HLA-restricted, with HLA associations seemingly driven largely by CMV exposure. A later analysis found that TCR association rates varied across HLA loci, with DRB1 alleles showing the most associated TCRs and HLA-C alleles the fewest. According to the authors, the approach could potentially be generalized to other disease states and immunological phenotypes. Linkage disequilibrium might explain the correlated functional status among segregating V segments, but an unknown experimental factor could not be ruled out. In vitro tests confirmed that three of the cytomegalovirus-associated TCR beta chains recognize cytomegalovirus antigens. In an earlier analysis of more than 450 of the donors, most TCR beta V segments were observed in productive rearrangements about 87% or about 30% of the time, broadly matching IMGT annotations. A further reported finding was that TCR beta sequences accurately predicted the HLA-A and HLA-B alleles for most subjects in the first cohort. Because the 87-base-pair reads could not distinguish some IMGT-functional V segments, including TRBV6-2 and TRBV6-3, those segments were excluded. In a later analysis, HLA-associated TCR beta chains showed more clonal expansion and lower generation probabilities than non-associated chains that were equally common. Only TCR beta chains were sequenced in this cohort, and the absence of alpha or paired-chain data limited detectable features. Across donors, most TCR sequences were observed very rarely, whereas some public TCRs were present in many individuals. A cluster of highly shared sequence variants was judged likely to be a technical artifact of the sequencing pipeline. Roughly 15 rarely observed V segments, including chromosome 9 orphons, were excluded from the earlier analysis of approximately 500 of the donors because counts were too low. A later analysis reported that several top co-occurrence clusters appeared linked to parvovirus B19, influenza, CMV and Epstein-Barr virus. At a false discovery rate of 0.05, a later analysis linked some 17,000 TCR beta sequences to specific HLA alleles. Assigning TCR associations to individual alleles was difficult when HLA alleles, especially DR and DQ, strongly co-occurred. Sequencing depth was assumed to be roughly uniform across donors in the presence/absence analyses, though that assumption may not hold. Because HLA typing was missing for some donors at each locus, association tests included only the typed subset. According to a later genetic analysis, donors in an Asian-associated ancestry cluster had fewer N-insertions in productive TCRs than the approximately 700-donor mean. For the cohort, immune exposure information was limited to CMV serostatus.

The cohort consisted of hundreds of healthy bone marrow donors. At the time of sampling, all cohort members were nominally healthy, though unrecorded immune exposures were likely present. The donor was CMV seropositive and belonged to the group of about 290 seropositive cohort members. A peripheral blood sample was collected from each donor, and TCR beta sequencing was performed on peripheral blood mononuclear cells. The Qiagen DNeasy Blood Extraction Kit was used to extract genomic DNA from the blood cell samples. The sequenced material came from PBMCs. The chain employs TRBV4-3 and TRBJ2-1; 10 middle bases align to TRBD2. This receptor was taken from a woman under 40 in good health and CMV-seropositive. The bases are TGCGCCAGCAGCCCCCTAGCGGGGGCCTACAATGAGCAGTTCTTC. Its protein reads: CASSPLAGAYNEQFF.